This T cell receptor (beta chain) was recovered during a study of shared clonotypes between healthy human individuals. Trimming removed 3 bases at V and 0 bases at J, with 9 bases between. Looked up from germline, CDR1 is SGHDN and CDR2 is FVKESK. The CDR3 consists of 15 residues. TCRdb keeps only in-frame clones here, not all; method: immunoSEQ multiplex PCR. This table holds fewer than 400,000 clones, about 74% found once. A CD45RA-negative memory subset and a CD45RA+ naive subset were separated from the CD4+ cells. The rearrangement joins TRBV14 to TRBJ2-1, with unresolved D. Material for sequencing was memory CD4+ T cells sorted from blood. Noted subset: CD45RA-negative fraction. This TCR was recovered from a young man in good health. This chain's CDR3 is CASSQDRSSYNEQFF. CDR3 sequence (DNA): TGTGCCAGCAGCCAGGACCGCAGCTCCTACAATGAGCAGTTCTTC. Supplemented by reference TRBV14 and TRBJ2-1, the full variable domain reads EAGVTQFPSHSVIEKGQTVTLRCDPISGHDNLYWYRRVMGKEIKFLLHFVKESKQDESGMPNNRFLAERTGGTYSTLKVQPAELEDSGVYFCASSQDRSSYNEQFFGPGTRLTVL.